This T cell receptor (beta chain) is drawn from a study of CD8 T cells in Susac syndrome. The RNA input was roughly 0.45 to 1 ug, and it was reverse transcribed with random hexamers. TCRdb reanalysed the immunoSEQ multiplex PCR reads using MiXCR and keeps one entry per CDR3 protein. This table holds 50,000 to 65,000 distinct CDR3 sequences, approximately 94% found once. Healthy donors, matched for age and sex, constituted the control group. Negative isolation yielded the CD8+ and CD4+ T cells, while FACS enriched the TEMRA cells. The length of the CDR3 is 14 residues. V lost 5 bases to trimming and J lost 3 bases, with 13 bases between them. The germline V gene encodes CDR1 SEHNR and CDR2 FQNEAQ (reference sequence).

Input material: CD8+ T cells from PBMCs. The sequence came from a human donor in good health. J is TRBJ2-5 and V is TRBV7-9; the D gene is possibly TRBD1 (6 bases). The chain's CDR3 is CASSNTGSKETQYF. In DNA, the CDR3 is TGTGCCAGCAGCAATACAGGGTCCAAAGAGACCCAGTACTTC.